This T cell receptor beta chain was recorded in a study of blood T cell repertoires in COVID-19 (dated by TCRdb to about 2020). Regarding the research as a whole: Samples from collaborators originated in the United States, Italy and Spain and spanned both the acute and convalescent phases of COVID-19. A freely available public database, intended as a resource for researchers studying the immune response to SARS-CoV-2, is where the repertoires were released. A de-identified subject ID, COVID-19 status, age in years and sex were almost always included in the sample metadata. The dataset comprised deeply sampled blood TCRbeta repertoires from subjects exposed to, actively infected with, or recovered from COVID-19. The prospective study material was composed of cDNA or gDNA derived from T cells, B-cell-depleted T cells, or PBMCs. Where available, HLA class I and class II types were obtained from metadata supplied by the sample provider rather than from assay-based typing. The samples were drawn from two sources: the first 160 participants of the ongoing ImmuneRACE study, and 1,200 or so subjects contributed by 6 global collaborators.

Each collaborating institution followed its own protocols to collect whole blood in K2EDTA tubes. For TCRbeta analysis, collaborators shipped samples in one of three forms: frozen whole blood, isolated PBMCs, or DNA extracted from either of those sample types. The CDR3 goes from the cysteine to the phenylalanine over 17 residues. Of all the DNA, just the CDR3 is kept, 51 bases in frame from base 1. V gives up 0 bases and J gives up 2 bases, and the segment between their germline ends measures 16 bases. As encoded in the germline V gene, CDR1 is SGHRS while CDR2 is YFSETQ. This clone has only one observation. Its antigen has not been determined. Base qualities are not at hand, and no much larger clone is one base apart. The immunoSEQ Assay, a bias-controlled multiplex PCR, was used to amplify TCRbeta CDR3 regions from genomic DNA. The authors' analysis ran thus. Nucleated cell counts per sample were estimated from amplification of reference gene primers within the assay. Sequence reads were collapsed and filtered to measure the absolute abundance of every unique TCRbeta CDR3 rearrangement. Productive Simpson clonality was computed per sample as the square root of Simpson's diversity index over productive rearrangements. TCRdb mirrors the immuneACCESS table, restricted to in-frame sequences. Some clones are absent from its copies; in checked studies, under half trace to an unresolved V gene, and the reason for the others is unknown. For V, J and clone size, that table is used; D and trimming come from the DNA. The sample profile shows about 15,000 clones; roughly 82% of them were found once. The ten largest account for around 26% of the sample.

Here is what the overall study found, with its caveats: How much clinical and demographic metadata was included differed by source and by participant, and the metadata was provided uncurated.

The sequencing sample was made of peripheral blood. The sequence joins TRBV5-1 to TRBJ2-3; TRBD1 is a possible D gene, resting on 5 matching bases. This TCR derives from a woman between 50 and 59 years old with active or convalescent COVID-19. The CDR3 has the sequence CASSLAPQGIYTDTQYF. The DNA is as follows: TGCGCCAGCAGCTTGGCCCCCCAGGGTATCTACACAGATACGCAGTATTTT.